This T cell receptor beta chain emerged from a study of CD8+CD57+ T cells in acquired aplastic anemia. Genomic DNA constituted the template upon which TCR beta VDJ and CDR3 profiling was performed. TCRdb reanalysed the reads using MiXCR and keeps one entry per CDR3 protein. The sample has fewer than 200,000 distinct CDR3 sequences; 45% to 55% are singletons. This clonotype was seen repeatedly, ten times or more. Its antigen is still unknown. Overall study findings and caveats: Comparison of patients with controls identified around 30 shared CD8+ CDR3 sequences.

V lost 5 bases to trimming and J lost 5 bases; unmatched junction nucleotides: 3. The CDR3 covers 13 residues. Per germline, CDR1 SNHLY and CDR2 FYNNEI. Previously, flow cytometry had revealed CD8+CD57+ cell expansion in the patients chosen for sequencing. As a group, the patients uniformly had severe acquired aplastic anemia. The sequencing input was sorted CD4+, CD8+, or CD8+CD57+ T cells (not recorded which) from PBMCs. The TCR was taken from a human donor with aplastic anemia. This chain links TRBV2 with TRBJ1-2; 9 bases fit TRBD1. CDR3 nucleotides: TGTGCCAGCAGTCCCGGGACAGGGTATGGCTACACCTTC. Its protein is CASSPGTGYGYTF.